Shown below are 21 T cell receptor beta chains from a single sample sequenced in a study of control samples from healthy donors and cancer patients (dated by TCRdb to about 2020). Libraries were built with the immunoSEQ multiplex PCR assay. The clones in this table, taken by TCRdb from immuneACCESS, are in-frame only. Not every clone is retained; where verified, under half of the shortfall comes from an unresolved V gene, and the cause of the rest is unknown. Across this sample there are some 77,000 clones, with roughly 89% seen only once. The ten largest account for about 7.6% of the sample. The sequenced sample consisted of blood. The receptors derive from a woman in her sixties in good health.

This clone was seen once. The chain is built from TRBV15 and TRBJ2-3; 9 bases are a match to TRBD1. Looked up from germline, CDR1 is LNHNV and CDR2 is YYDKDF (reference sequence). V was pared by 7 bases and J by 6 bases, with 11 bases of the junction left unmatched. This CDR3 has 15 residues. DNA for the CDR3: TGTGCCACCACCACCACAGGGGGCATCACCGATACGCAGTATTTT. Translating gives CATTTTGGITDTQYF.

V usage is TRBV24-1 and J usage is TRBJ2-2, with 10 positions matching TRBD1. V was clipped by 3 bases and J by 4 bases; unmatched bases: 4. Germline CDR1 and CDR2: KGHDR and SFDVKD. This CDR3 comprises 16 residues. CDR3 sequence (DNA): TGTGCCACCAGTGATACGGACAGGGGGGTCACCGGGGAGCTGTTTTTT. Encoded protein: CATSDTDRGVTGELFF.

The CDR3 DNA is TGTGCCAGCAGCTTAACAGGCAACAATGAGCAGTTCTTC. Its protein is CASSLTGNNEQFF. The gene calls are TRBV13 and TRBJ2-1, with a possible D match to TRBD1 (5 bases). Per the germline V gene, CDR1 is PRHDT and CDR2 is FYEKMQ (reference sequence). V lost 2 bases, J lost 5 bases, and 7 bases lay in between. The CDR3 contains 13 residues.

V gene TRBV7-2 combines with J gene TRBJ1-2; TRBD1 aligns across 7 bases. Germline V gene sequence: CDR1 SGHTA, CDR2 FQGNSA. This CDR3 is built from 14 residues. J gave up 6 bases and V 5 bases, and 9 bases lay outside the gene matches. The CDR3, as DNA: TGTGCCAGCAGCCGTGGGACAGCGGGTGATGGCTACACCTTC. The encoded protein is CASSRGTAGDGYTF. The full variable domain, rest sourced from reference TRBV7-2 and TRBJ1-2, is GAGVSQSPSNKVTEKGKDVELRCDPISGHTALYWYRQSLGQGLEFLIYFQGNSAPDKSGLPSDRFSAERTGGSVSTLTIQRTQQEDSAVYLCASSRGTAGDGYTFGSGTRLTVV.

The chain couples TRBV3-1 (or the pseudogene TRBV3-2) to TRBJ2-3; 13 bases fit TRBD2. CDR1 and CDR2 from the germline V gene are LGHDT and YNNKEL (reference sequence). The CDR3 spans 16 residues. The V gene end was trimmed by 2 bases and the J gene end by 5 bases; junction bases not matched to a gene: 4. The CDR3 DNA is TGTGCCAGCAGCCAACGGCGGACTAGCGGGGGAGATACGCAGTATTTT. Residues: CASSQRRTSGGDTQYF.

This rearrangement joins TRBV5-4 to TRBJ2-6; no definite D call. Germline-derived CDR1 and CDR2 are SGHNT and YYREEE (reference sequence). The CDR3 runs 13 residues. The V end was cut by 3 bases, the J end by 4 bases, with 5 bases between. CDR3 sequence reads: CASSSWGANVLTF. The CDR3 nucleotides are TGTGCCAGCAGCTCGTGGGGGGCCAACGTCCTGACTTTC. Supplemented by reference TRBV5-4 and TRBJ2-6, the full variable domain reads ETGVTQSPTHLIKTRGQQVTLRCSSQSGHNTVSWYQQALGQGPQFIFQYYREEENGRGNFPPRFSGLQFPNYSSELNVNALELDDSALYLCASSSWGANVLTFGAGSRLTVL.

A few counts support this clone. The chain has TRBV25-1 and TRBJ1-2; 7 nucleotides line up with TRBD1. V was pared by 5 bases and J by 7 bases, with 10 bases of the junction left unmatched. The CDR3 has 14 amino acids. From germline, CDR1 is MGHDK and CDR2 SYGVNS. CDR3 nucleotides: TGTGCCAGCAGTAAGTCCAGGGGGAGAGTTGGCTACACCTTC. It specifies CASSKSRGRVGYTF.

The rearrangement links TRBV4-2 to TRBJ2-7, with D hard to call. Trimming took 0 bases from V and 2 from J, leaving 14 bases between them. Germline assignment: CDR1 LGHNA and CDR2 YNFKEQ. There are 16 residues in the CDR3. CDR3 in amino acids: CASSQDRSDHPYEQYF. The CDR3, as DNA: TGTGCCAGCAGCCAAGATCGGAGCGACCATCCCTACGAGCAGTACTTC.

CDR3 sequence reads: CAISEFEYFPGQTSNYGYTF. CDR3 in DNA: TGTGCCATCAGTGAGTTCGAGTATTTTCCGGGACAAACTAGTAACTATGGCTACACCTTC. The J gene is TRBJ1-2, the V gene TRBV10-3; D may be TRBD1 (6 bases). Germline CDR1 is ENHRY and CDR2 is SYGVKD. CDR3 length: 20 amino acids. V gave up 1 base and J gave up 1 base, with 25 bases separating them.

The rearrangement joins TRBV19 to TRBJ1-5; TRBD1 aligns across 7 bases. CDR3 size: 15 residues. V dropped 4 bases and J dropped 7; count of bases not matched to a gene: 10. Germline V gene lookup returns CDR1 LNHDA and CDR2 SQIVND (reference sequence). This chain's CDR3 is CASSTTGRSWQPQHF. The CDR3 nucleotides read TGTGCCAGTAGTACGACAGGGAGGTCTTGGCAGCCCCAGCATTTT.

The CDR3 coding sequence is TGTGCCAGCAGTTTCGGAGGGGATCTTAATACGCAGTATTTT. It codes for CASSFGGDLNTQYF. The chain recombines TRBV28 with TRBJ2-3, with a possible D match to TRBD2 (6 bases). Deletions cut 3 bases from V and 7 bases from J, with 14 bases between. CDR3 length: 14 amino acids. Germline V lookup: CDR1 MDHEN, CDR2 SYDVKM.

This clone was seen just once. The chain carries TRBV7-6 and TRBJ2-3, with TRBD2 matching 9 bases. This CDR3 region has 16 residues. CDR1 SGHVS and CDR2 FNYEAQ come from the germline V gene. The V and J ends lost 1 base and 3 bases, in that order; junction bases with no gene match: 5. The CDR3 nucleotides are TGTGCCAGCAGCTTAGGCGGAGGACTAGCGACAGATACGCAGTATTTT. Translated, it gives CASSLGGGLATDTQYF.

On this clone itself: One junction end does not reproduce the germline sequence, and a read error may be involved. This chain connects TRBV14 to TRBJ1-5; D unclear. The CDR3 loop spans 12 amino acids. Germline CDR1 SGHDN, CDR2 FVKESK. DNA for the CDR3: TGTACCAGCAGCCAGCCCAATCAGCCCCAGCATTTT. It encodes CTSSQPNQPQHF. The variable domain in full, completed from reference TRBV14 and TRBJ1-5, reads EAGVTQFPSHSVIEKGQTVTLRCDPISGHDNLYWYRRVMGKEIKFLLHFVKESKQDESGMPNNRFLAERTGGTYSTLKVQPAELEDSGVYFCTSSQPNQPQHFGDGTRLSIL.

The chain is built from TRBV5-4 and TRBJ2-1; 9 nucleotides line up with TRBD2. The V and J ends lost 0 bases and 2 bases, in that order; junction bases with no gene match: 3. The CDR3 is 16 residues long. CDR1 and CDR2 (germline): SGHNT, YYREEE (reference sequence). CDR3 loop: CASSLAQRGAYNEQFF. CDR3 coding DNA: TGTGCCAGCAGCTTGGCCCAGCGGGGGGCCTACAATGAGCAGTTCTTC.

The CDR3 sequence: CASSGGPSYLGDGYTF. CDR3 sequence (DNA): TGCGCCAGCAGTGGCGGGCCGAGTTATTTGGGGGATGGCTACACCTTC. This rearrangement joins TRBV5-1 to TRBJ1-2; D is perhaps TRBD1 (5 bases). The CDR3 runs to 16 residues. In germline, CDR1 is SGHRS, CDR2 YFSETQ. Between the trimmed V and J ends, which lost 5 bases and 6 bases, there was a span of 23 bases. The full variable domain, its missing parts supplied by reference TRBV5-1 and TRBJ1-2, is KAGVTQTPRYLIKTRGQQVTLSCSPISGHRSVSWYQQTPGQGLQFLFEYFSETQRNKGNFPGRFSGRQFSNSRSEMNVSTLELGDSALYLCASSGGPSYLGDGYTFGSGTRLTVV.

The V gene is TRBV9, the J gene TRBJ2-5; TRBD1 agrees at 8 bases. Germline V CDR1 and CDR2: SGDLS, YYNGEE. CDR3 length: 15 residues. V was clipped by 3 bases and J by 6 bases; unmatched bases: 10. The CDR3 loop reads CASSGYPGGMKTQYF. The CDR3 DNA follows: TGTGCCAGCAGCGGCTATCCAGGGGGCATGAAGACCCAGTACTTC.

The V call is TRBV4-1, the J call TRBJ2-1, with D perhaps being TRBD1 or TRBD2 (5 bases each). The V end lost 3 bases, the J end lost 0 bases, and 15 bases lay between the germline ends. The CDR3 is 17 residues long. The V gene's germline CDR1 is MGHRA and CDR2 YSYEKL. CDR3 loop: CASSQVVGTSSYNEQFF. The CDR3, as DNA: TGCGCCAGCAGCCAGGTGGTCGGGACGAGCTCCTACAATGAGCAGTTCTTC.

Note on this clone: Distinct nucleotide sequences in the sample also encode this CDR3. Here the CDR3 DNA reads TGTGCCAGCAGCTTGGCAGGGGGTGACTATGGCTACACCTTC. It encodes CASSLAGGDYGYTF. The chain joins TRBV7-9 to TRBJ1-2; 7 bases are a match to TRBD1. CDR1 and CDR2 from the germline V gene are SEHNR and FQNEAQ (reference sequence). This CDR3 contains 14 residues. V lost 3 bases to trimming and J lost 3 bases; unmatched junction nucleotides: 4.

V usage is TRBV5-1 and J usage is TRBJ2-2; D call uncertain. This CDR3 is built from 13 residues. Trimming took off 4 bases at V and 6 bases at J, with 10 bases between the two ends. CDR1 SGHRS and CDR2 YFSETQ come from the germline V gene. The CDR3 sequence is CASSPLVAGELFF. Written as DNA, the CDR3 is TGCGCCAGCAGCCCTTTGGTTGCCGGGGAGCTGTTTTTT.

A word on this clone: At one end, the junction sequence differs from germline, possibly due to a read error. This chain links TRBV4-1 with TRBJ2-3; 8 bases fit TRBD2. The V gene's germline CDR1 is MGHRA and CDR2 YSYEKL. CDR3 length: 17 amino acids. The CDR3 reads CASSQGVRLAHTDTRYF. Written as DNA, the CDR3 is TGCGCCAGCAGCCAAGGGGTACGACTAGCGCACACAGATACGCGGTATTTT.

This chain connects TRBV9 to TRBJ2-3, with D perhaps matching TRBD1 (6 bases). This CDR3 contains 12 residues. V lost 0 bases to trimming and J lost 9 bases, with 8 bases between them. Germline V gene sequence: CDR1 SGDLS, CDR2 YYNGEE. The CDR3 sequence is CASSVEGVTQYF. Written as DNA, the CDR3 is TGTGCCAGCAGCGTAGAGGGGGTAACGCAGTATTTT.